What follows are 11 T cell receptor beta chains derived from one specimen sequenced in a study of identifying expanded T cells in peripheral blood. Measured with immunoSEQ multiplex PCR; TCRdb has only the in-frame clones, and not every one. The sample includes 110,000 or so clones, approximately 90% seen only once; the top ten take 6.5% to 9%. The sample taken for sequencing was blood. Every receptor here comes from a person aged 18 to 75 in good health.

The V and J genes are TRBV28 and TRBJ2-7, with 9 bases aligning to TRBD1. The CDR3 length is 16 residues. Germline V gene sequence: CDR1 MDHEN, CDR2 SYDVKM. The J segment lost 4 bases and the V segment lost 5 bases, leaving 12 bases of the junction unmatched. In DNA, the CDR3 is TGTGCCAGCAGTAGTCCGGGACAGGGCCTAAGATACGAGCAGTACTTC. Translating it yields CASSSPGQGLRYEQYF.

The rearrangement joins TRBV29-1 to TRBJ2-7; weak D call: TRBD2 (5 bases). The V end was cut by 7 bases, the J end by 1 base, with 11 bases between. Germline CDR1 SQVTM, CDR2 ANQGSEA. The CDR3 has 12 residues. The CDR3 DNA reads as TGCAGCGGGGGAGCCGGGTCCTACGAGCAGTACTTC. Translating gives CSGGAGSYEQYF.

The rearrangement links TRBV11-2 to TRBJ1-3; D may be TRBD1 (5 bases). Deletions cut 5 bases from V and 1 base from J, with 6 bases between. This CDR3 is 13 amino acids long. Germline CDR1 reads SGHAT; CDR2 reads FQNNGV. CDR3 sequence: CASSRQSGNTIYF. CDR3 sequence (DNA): TGTGCCAGCAGCAGACAGTCTGGAAACACCATATATTTT.

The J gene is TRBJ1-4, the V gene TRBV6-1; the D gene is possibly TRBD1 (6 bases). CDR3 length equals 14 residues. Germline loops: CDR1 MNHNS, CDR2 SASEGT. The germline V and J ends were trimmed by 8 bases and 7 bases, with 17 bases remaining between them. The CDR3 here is CASLQQGLAEKLFF. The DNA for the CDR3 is TGTGCCAGCCTCCAGCAGGGGCTTGCTGAAAAACTGTTTTTT.

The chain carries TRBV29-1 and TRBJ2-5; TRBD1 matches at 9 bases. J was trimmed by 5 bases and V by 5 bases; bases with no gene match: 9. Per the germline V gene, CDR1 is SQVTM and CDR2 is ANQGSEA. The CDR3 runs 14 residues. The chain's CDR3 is CSVYDTGGEETQYF. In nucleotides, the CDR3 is TGCAGCGTTTATGACACAGGGGGCGAGGAGACCCAGTACTTC.

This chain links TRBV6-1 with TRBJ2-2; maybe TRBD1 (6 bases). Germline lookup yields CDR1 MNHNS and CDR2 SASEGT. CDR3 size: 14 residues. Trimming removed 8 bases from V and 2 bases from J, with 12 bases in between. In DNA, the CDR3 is TGTGCCAGCGGAGCAGGGGAAAACACCGGGGAGCTGTTTTTT. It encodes CASGAGENTGELFF.

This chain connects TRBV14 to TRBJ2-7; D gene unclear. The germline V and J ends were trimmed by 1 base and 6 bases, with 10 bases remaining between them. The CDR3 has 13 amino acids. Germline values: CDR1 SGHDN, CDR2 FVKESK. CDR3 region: CASSQGPRREQYF. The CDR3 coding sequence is TGTGCCAGCAGCCAAGGTCCTCGCCGCGAGCAGTACTTC.

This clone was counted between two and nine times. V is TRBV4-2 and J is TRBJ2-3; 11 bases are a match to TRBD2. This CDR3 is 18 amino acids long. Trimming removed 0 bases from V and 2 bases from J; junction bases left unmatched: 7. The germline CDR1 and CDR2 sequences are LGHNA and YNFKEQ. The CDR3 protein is CASSQDGASGGFTDTQYF. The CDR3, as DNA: TGTGCCAGCAGCCAAGATGGGGCTAGCGGGGGGTTCACAGATACGCAGTATTTT.

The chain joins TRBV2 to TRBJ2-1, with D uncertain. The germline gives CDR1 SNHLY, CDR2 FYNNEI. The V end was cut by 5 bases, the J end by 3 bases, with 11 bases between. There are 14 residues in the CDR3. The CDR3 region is CASSFQVVYNEQFF. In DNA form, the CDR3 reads TGTGCCAGCAGTTTCCAGGTAGTCTACAATGAGCAGTTCTTC.

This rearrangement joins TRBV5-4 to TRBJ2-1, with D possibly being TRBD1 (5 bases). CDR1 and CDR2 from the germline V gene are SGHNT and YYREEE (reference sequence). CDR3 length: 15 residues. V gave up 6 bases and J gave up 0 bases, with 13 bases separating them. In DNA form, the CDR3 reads TGTGCCAGCACGCTAGGGGAAAGCTCCTACAATGAGCAGTTCTTC. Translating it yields CASTLGESSYNEQFF.

Here the CDR3 reads CASSQVNRDNTEAFF. In DNA form, the CDR3 reads TGTGCCAGCAGCCAAGTAAACAGGGATAACACTGAAGCTTTCTTT. This chain links TRBV4-2 with TRBJ1-1; D might be TRBD1 (6 bases). V shed 1 base and J shed 2 bases, with 11 bases lying between them. Germline V CDR1 and CDR2: LGHNA, YNFKEQ. CDR3 length: 15 residues.